This T cell receptor beta chain was documented in a study of response to subunit inactivated influenza vaccine. Overall study results and limits: Each seasonal influenza vaccination, the authors suggested, recruits few new T cells.

This clonotype occurred a few times. The antigen remains undetermined. One entry per CDR3 protein results from TCRdb running MiXCR on the RT-PCR reads. The repertoire has 500,000 to 550,000 distinct CDR3 sequences, about 7.2% of them found once; the top ten carry around 13%. Per the germline V gene, CDR1 is SGHRS and CDR2 is YFSETQ. V lost 1 base to trimming and J lost 6 bases; unmatched junction nucleotides: 9. This CDR3 is 15 amino acids long. The receptor was derived from a man aged 50 to 69 who received an inactivated influenza vaccine. The sample in question was PBMCs from blood, obtained 23 months after vaccination. The rearrangement uses TRBV5-1 and TRBJ2-7; 8 bases are shared with TRBD2. The CDR3 loop reads CASSLSPSGGIEQYF. The CDR3 DNA reads as TGCGCCAGCAGCTTGAGTCCCAGCGGGGGCATCGAGCAGTACTTC.